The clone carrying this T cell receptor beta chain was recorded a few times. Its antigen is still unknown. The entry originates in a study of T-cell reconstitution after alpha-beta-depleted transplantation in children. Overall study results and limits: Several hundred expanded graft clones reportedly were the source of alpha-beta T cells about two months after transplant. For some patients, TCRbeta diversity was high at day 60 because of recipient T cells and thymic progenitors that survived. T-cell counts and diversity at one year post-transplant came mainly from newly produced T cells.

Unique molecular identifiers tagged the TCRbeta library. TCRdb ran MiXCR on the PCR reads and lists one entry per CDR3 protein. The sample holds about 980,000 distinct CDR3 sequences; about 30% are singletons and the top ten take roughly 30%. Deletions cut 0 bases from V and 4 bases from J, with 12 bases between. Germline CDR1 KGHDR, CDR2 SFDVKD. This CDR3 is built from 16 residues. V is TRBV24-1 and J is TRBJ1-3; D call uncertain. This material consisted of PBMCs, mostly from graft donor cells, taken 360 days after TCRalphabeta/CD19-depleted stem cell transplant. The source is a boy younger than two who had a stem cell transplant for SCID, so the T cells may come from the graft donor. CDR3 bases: TGTGCCACCAGTGATTTGGGATCCAATCCAGGAAACACCATATATTTT. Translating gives CATSDLGSNPGNTIYF.